A single sample is the source of the 26 T cell receptor beta chains below, sequenced in a study of OX40 agonist ivuxolimab in advanced cancers. This table comes from immunoSEQ multiplex PCR, and its TCRdb copy is limited to in-frame clones, with some not included. The sample holds 75,000 to 90,000 clones; 70% to 90% are singletons and the top ten take 9% to 10%. The sample in question was CD4+ or CD8+ T cells sorted from blood, obtained in a trial of the OX40 agonist ivuxolimab. All receptors derive from an adult with an advanced solid tumor such as melanoma, head and neck, liver or kidney cancer.

The chain employs TRBV28 and TRBJ2-1; the match to TRBD1 covers 9 bases. Germline V gives CDR1 MDHEN, CDR2 SYDVKM. With 3 bases clipped from V and 9 bases from J, the junction kept 9 bases outside the gene matches. CDR3 length equals 15 residues. CDR3 amino acids: CASSFSRDREFEQFF. In DNA, the CDR3 is TGTGCCAGCAGTTTTTCCCGGGACAGGGAATTTGAGCAGTTCTTC. The full variable domain, its missing parts supplied by reference TRBV28 and TRBJ2-1, is DVKVTQSSRYLVKRTGEKVFLECVQDMDHENMFWYRQDPGLGLRLIYFSYDVKMKEKGDIPEGYSVSREKKERFSLILESASTNQTSMYLCASSFSRDREFEQFFGPGTRLTVL.

V gene TRBV6-4 combines with J gene TRBJ2-5; D is perhaps TRBD1 or TRBD2 (5 bases each). The V and J ends lost 3 bases and 5 bases respectively, with 19 bases between them. Germline CDR1 reads MRHNA; CDR2 reads SNTAGT. The CDR3 has 16 amino acids. CDR3 DNA: TGTGCCAGCAGTGAGGTACCTGGGACGCCTTTCGAGACCCAGTACTTC. Its protein is CASSEVPGTPFETQYF.

The table lists this clone with a count of one. The chain uses TRBV5-6 and TRBJ2-5; no clear D gene. Germline lookup yields CDR1 SGHDT and CDR2 YYEEEE. The germline V and J ends were trimmed by 0 bases and 2 bases, with 5 bases remaining between them. The CDR3 totals 13 residues. The CDR3 reads CASSLAIQETQYF. CDR3 nucleotide sequence: TGTGCCAGCAGCTTGGCCATACAAGAGACCCAGTACTTC. Complete variable domain (other parts from reference TRBV5-6 and TRBJ2-5): DAGVTQSPTHLIKTRGQQVTLRCSPKSGHDTVSWYQQALGQGPQFIFQYYEEEERQRGNFPDRFSGHQFPNYSSELNVNALLLGDSALYLCASSLAIQETQYFGPGTRLLVL.

V usage is TRBV9 and J usage is TRBJ2-3; 8 nucleotides match TRBD1. V shed 0 bases, J shed 4 bases, and the junction held 4 bases outside the gene matches. Per the germline V gene, CDR1 is SGDLS and CDR2 is YYNGEE. The CDR3 sequence is 15 residues long. This CDR3 is CASSVGGQGADTQYF. CDR3 bases: TGTGCCAGCAGCGTAGGCGGACAGGGCGCAGATACGCAGTATTTT. The full variable domain, completed using reference TRBV9 and TRBJ2-3, is DSGVTQTPKHLITATGQRVTLRCSPRSGDLSVYWYQQSLDQGLQFLIQYYNGEERAKGNILERFSAQQFPDLHSELNLSSLELGDSALYFCASSVGGQGADTQYFGPGTRLTVL.

This chain links TRBV27 with TRBJ2-1; 9 bases fit TRBD2. The V gene's germline CDR1 is MNHEY and CDR2 SMNVEV (reference sequence). Germline trimming cut 5 bases from V and 7 bases from J; bases unmatched to any gene: 12. The CDR3 consists of 16 residues. Here the CDR3 reads CASSGAAGGRRNEQFF. The CDR3, as DNA: TGTGCCAGCAGTGGGGCAGCGGGAGGACGGAGGAATGAGCAGTTCTTC.

The chain is built from TRBV18 and TRBJ1-5; D remains unclear. The CDR3 consists of 15 residues. The ends were cut back, 3 bases at V and 0 bases at J, with 9 bases in the middle. Germline V gene lookup returns CDR1 KGHSH and CDR2 LQKENI. The CDR3 bases are TGTGCCAGCTCACCGGTCAGCGATAGCAATCAGCCCCAGCATTTT. Its protein product is CASSPVSDSNQPQHF.

The rearrangement links TRBV10-3 to TRBJ2-3; the match to TRBD2 covers 9 bases. Trimming cost V 2 bases and J 2 bases; bases outside gene matches: 5. There are 16 residues in the CDR3. Germline V gene sequence: CDR1 ENHRY, CDR2 SYGVKD. The CDR3: CAISEGAGGDTDTQYF. The CDR3, as DNA: TGTGCCATCAGTGAGGGGGCGGGAGGGGACACAGATACGCAGTATTTT.

This clone is a singleton in its sample. One end of the junction is discordant with germline, which a read error may explain. This rearrangement joins TRBV7-7 to TRBJ2-7, with D tentatively TRBD1 (8 bases). The CDR3 consists of 15 residues. CDR1 is SSHAT and CDR2 is FNYEAQ in the germline V gene (reference sequence). The CDR3 DNA reads TGTGCTAGCAGCTTAGGACAGGGAGGGTCCTACGAGCAGTACTTC. Residues: CASSLGQGGSYEQYF.

The rearrangement joins TRBV21-1 to TRBJ1-2; TRBD1, the table's D call, was not compared with the DNA. TRBV21-1 is listed as a pseudogene. This CDR3 spans 18 amino acids. The CDR3 sequence is CASTLGGQGSLPRYGYTF. The CDR3 region has the DNA TGTGCCAGCACTCTAGGGGGACAGGGGAGTTTGCCCCGATATGGCTACACCTTC.

The gene calls are TRBV5-1 and TRBJ2-7, with unresolved D. Germline V gene lookup returns CDR1 SGHRS and CDR2 YFSETQ. This CDR3 is built from 12 residues. V was shortened by 0 bases and J by 6 bases, with 7 bases between the two germline ends. Here the CDR3 reads CASSLDGFEQYF. The CDR3 DNA reads as TGCGCCAGCAGCTTGGACGGGTTCGAGCAGTACTTC.

The rearrangement links TRBV28 to TRBJ2-4, with 11 positions matching TRBD2. Per germline, CDR1 MDHEN and CDR2 SYDVKM. With V trimmed by 6 bases and J by 2 bases, 12 bases remained unmatched. The CDR3 extends over 18 amino acids. The CDR3: CASSELAGGPTSKNIQYF. The CDR3 nucleotides are TGTGCCAGCAGCGAATTAGCGGGAGGGCCGACCTCCAAAAACATTCAGTACTTC.

This clone was recorded a few times. The chain links TRBV6-5 to TRBJ1-5; tentative D call: TRBD1 (5 bases). The CDR3 sequence is 15 residues long. V gave up 11 bases and J gave up 4 bases, with 21 bases separating them. Per the germline V gene, CDR1 is MNHEY and CDR2 is SVGAGI. CDR3 region: CASKRAGNMNQPQHF. The DNA for the CDR3 is TGTGCCTCAAAAAGGGCAGGGAACATGAATCAGCCCCAGCATTTT.

The J gene is TRBJ2-7, the V gene TRBV18; D gene unclear. Trimming took off 4 bases at V and 0 bases at J, with 16 bases between the two ends. Germline CDR1 is KGHSH and CDR2 is LQKENI. The CDR3 runs 16 residues. The CDR3 loop is CASSRRALTSSYEQYF. The CDR3 DNA reads as TGTGCCAGCTCACGCAGAGCCTTGACAAGCTCCTACGAGCAGTACTTC.

This sequence joins TRBV18 and TRBJ2-1, with unresolved D. Germline V gene sequence: CDR1 KGHSH, CDR2 LQKENI. The CDR3 is 12 amino acids. V lost 0 bases and J lost 7, with 4 bases in between. CDR3 DNA sequence: TGTGCCAGCTCACCACCGAGGAATGAGCAGTTCTTC. Its translation: CASSPPRNEQFF.

Only a few counts were recorded for this clone. The chain recombines TRBV4-3 with TRBJ1-1; D gene uncertain. CDR3 size: 16 residues. CDR1 and CDR2 (germline): LGHNA, YSLEER. V lost 6 bases and J 0 bases, leaving 17 bases between the germline ends. Written as DNA, the CDR3 is TGCGCCAGCAGTCCCGCGGCCAGCGCCATGAACACTGAAGCTTTCTTT. Protein product: CASSPAASAMNTEAFF.

To note about this clone: Other nucleotide sequences in the sample specify the same CDR3. The chain uses TRBV28 and TRBJ1-2, with D unclear. Germline CDR1 and CDR2: MDHEN and SYDVKM. CDR3 length: 12 amino acids. Trimming stripped 2 bases from V and 5 bases from J, with 6 bases between. CDR3 in amino acids: CASSLTDYGYTF. CDR3 coding DNA: TGTGCCAGCAGTTTAACCGATTATGGCTACACCTTC.

The chain combines TRBV4-3 with TRBJ2-7, with TRBD1 matching over 9 bases. This CDR3 comprises 14 residues. V lost 4 bases and J lost 2; bases outside the gene matches: 3. Germline CDR1 is LGHNA and CDR2 is YSLEER. CDR3 protein: CASSLRTGAYEQYF. DNA of the CDR3: TGCGCCAGCAGCCTTCGGACAGGGGCCTACGAGCAGTACTTC.

The rearrangement joins TRBV2 to TRBJ1-1; a possible D gene is TRBD1 (5 bases). The germline V and J ends were trimmed by 9 bases and 6 bases, with 17 bases remaining between them. This CDR3 has 13 residues. The germline gives CDR1 SNHLY, CDR2 FYNNEI. CDR3 coding DNA: TGTGCCAGTGTCGCGAGGGGCTTAGCTGAAGCTTTCTTT. It yields the protein CASVARGLAEAFF.

The rearrangement joins TRBV6-1 to TRBJ1-5; D is unresolved. Germline V gives CDR1 MNHNS, CDR2 SASEGT. The CDR3 has 11 amino acids. V lost 6 bases to trimming and J lost 5 bases, with 5 bases between them. The CDR3 DNA reads TGTGCCAGCAGGTTCCATCAGCCCCAGCATTTT. Its protein is CASRFHQPQHF.

The chain joins TRBV9 to TRBJ1-2; D is possibly TRBD1 (5 bases). In germline, CDR1 is SGDLS, CDR2 YYNGEE. The CDR3 spans 15 residues. Trimming cost V 2 bases and J 5 bases, with 16 bases left between them. The CDR3 sequence: CASSVRQGFRYGYTF. The DNA of the CDR3 is TGTGCCAGCAGCGTGAGGCAGGGCTTTCGGTATGGCTACACCTTC. The full variable domain, completed using reference TRBV9 and TRBJ1-2, is DSGVTQTPKHLITATGQRVTLRCSPRSGDLSVYWYQQSLDQGLQFLIQYYNGEERAKGNILERFSAQQFPDLHSELNLSSLELGDSALYFCASSVRQGFRYGYTFGSGTRLTVV.

The table lists this clone with a count of one. This rearrangement joins TRBV11-1 to TRBJ2-1, with D unresolved. Per the germline V gene, CDR1 is SGHAT and CDR2 is FQDESV (reference sequence). This CDR3 has 12 residues. Trimming stripped 5 bases from V and 1 base from J, with 3 bases between. The CDR3: CASSGSYNEQFF. The CDR3 DNA sequence: TGTGCCAGCAGCGGGTCCTACAATGAGCAGTTCTTC.

CDR3 amino acids: CSVVASGRALQNNEQFF. The CDR3 DNA sequence: TGCAGCGTTGTGGCTAGCGGGAGGGCCCTCCAGAACAATGAGCAGTTCTTC. The chain links TRBV29-1 to TRBJ2-1; 12 bases align to TRBD2. Germline CDR1 and CDR2: SQVTM and ANQGSEA. The length of the CDR3 is 17 residues. V gave up 4 bases and J gave up 5 bases; unmatched junction bases: 12.

The CDR3 nucleotides are TGCGCCAGCAGCTGGGACCTAGCCAAAAACATTCAGTACTTC. Translation gives CASSWDLAKNIQYF. This chain uses TRBV5-1 with TRBJ2-4; D possibly matches TRBD1 or TRBD2 (5 bases each). V lost 3 bases to trimming and J lost 0 bases, with 7 bases between them. The CDR3 extends over 14 amino acids. Germline V gene sequence: CDR1 SGHRS, CDR2 YFSETQ.

This chain links TRBV14 with TRBJ2-7; maybe TRBD1 (5 bases). V lost 5 bases, J lost 0 bases, and 14 bases lay in between. The CDR3 contains 15 residues. Germline assignment: CDR1 SGHDN and CDR2 FVKESK. The CDR3 nucleotides read TGTGCCAGCAGCGACCACAGGCGAAGCTCCTACGAGCAGTACTTC. Translated: CASSDHRRSSYEQYF.

The J gene is TRBJ1-2, the V gene TRBV6-4; the match to TRBD1 covers 8 bases. CDR1 is MRHNA, CDR2 SNTAGT, per germline. This CDR3 region has 14 residues. V was pared by 2 bases and J by 8 bases, with 7 bases of the junction left unmatched. DNA of the CDR3: TGTGCCAGCAGTGACCAGGGGGCTACGGGAGGCTACACCTTC. Translating gives CASSDQGATGGYTF.

This sequence joins TRBV11-2 and TRBJ2-7; D ambiguous. With 1 base removed from V and 2 bases from J, the gap between germline ends came to 15 bases. The CDR3 is made up of 16 amino acids. The germline CDR1 and CDR2 sequences are SGHAT and FQNNGV. CDR3 region: CASSLGASARAYEQYF. Written as DNA, the CDR3 is TGTGCCAGCAGCTTAGGCGCCTCCGCAAGGGCCTACGAGCAGTACTTC.